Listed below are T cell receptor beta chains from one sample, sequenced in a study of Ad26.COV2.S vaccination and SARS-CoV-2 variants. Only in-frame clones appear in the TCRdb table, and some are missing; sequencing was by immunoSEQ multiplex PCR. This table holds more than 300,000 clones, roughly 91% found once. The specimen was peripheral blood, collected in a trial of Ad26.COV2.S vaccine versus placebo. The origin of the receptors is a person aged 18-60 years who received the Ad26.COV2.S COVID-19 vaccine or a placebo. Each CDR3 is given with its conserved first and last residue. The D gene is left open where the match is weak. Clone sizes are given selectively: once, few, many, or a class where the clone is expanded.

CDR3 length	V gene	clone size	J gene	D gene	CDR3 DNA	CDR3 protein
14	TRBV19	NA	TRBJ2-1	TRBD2	TGTGCCAGTCAACCCGGGACTAGCGGGAGTAAACCGTTCTTC	CASQPGTSGSKPFF
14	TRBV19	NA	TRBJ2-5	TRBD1	TGTGCCAGTAGCCCGCGACAGGGCCAAGAGACCCAGTACTTC	CASSPRQGQETQYF
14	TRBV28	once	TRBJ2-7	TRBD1	TGTGCCAGCAGTCTAAGACAGGGCACCTACGAGCAGTACTTC	CASSLRQGTYEQYF
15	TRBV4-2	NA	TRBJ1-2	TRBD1	TGTGCCAGCAGCCAAGCGACAGGGGCGAACTATGGCTACACCTTC	CASSQATGANYGYTF
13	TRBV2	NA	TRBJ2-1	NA	TGTGCCAGCAGGCCCAGGAACAACAATGAGCAGTTCTTC	CASRPRNNNEQFF
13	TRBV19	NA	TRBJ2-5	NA	TGTGCCAGTAGCCACGGGGGCCAAGAGACCCAGTACTTC	CASSHGGQETQYF
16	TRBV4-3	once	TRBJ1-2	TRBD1	TGCGCCAGCAGCCAAGAACCGGGACAGGGATTCGATGGCTACACCTTC	CASSQEPGQGFDGYTF
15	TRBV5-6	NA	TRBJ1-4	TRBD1	TGTGCCAGCAGCTTGGGGACAGGGAATAATGAAAAACTGTTTTTT	CASSLGTGNNEKLFF
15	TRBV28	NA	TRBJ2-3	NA	TGTGCCAGCAGTTTATATGGGGGCGCAACAGATACGCAGTATTTT	CASSLYGGATDTQYF
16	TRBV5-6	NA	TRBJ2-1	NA	TGTGCCAGCAGCTTGCTTATCAGGGGCTCCTACAATGAGCAGTTCTTC	CASSLLIRGSYNEQFF
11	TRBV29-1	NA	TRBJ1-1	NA	TGCAGCGTTGAAGGGTTCACTGAAGCTTTCTTT	CSVEGFTEAFF
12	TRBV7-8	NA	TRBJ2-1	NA	TGTGCCAGCAGCTGGGGTCCCAATGAGCAGTTCTTC	CASSWGPNEQFF
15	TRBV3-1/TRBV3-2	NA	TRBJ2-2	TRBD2	TGTGCCAGCAGCCGTAGCGGGGGGAACACCGGGGAGCTGTTTTTT	CASSRSGGNTGELFF
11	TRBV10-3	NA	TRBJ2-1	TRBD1	TGTGCCTCGACAGGGCTCAATGAGCAGTTCTTC	CASTGLNEQFF
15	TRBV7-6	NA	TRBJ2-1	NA	TGTGCCAGCAGCTTCACCTGGGACTCACCTGGTGAGCAGTTCTTC	CASSFTWDSPGEQFF
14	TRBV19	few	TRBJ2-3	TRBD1	TGTGCCAGTAGTATCCGGGACAGGGAAGATACGCAGTATTTT	CASSIRDREDTQYF
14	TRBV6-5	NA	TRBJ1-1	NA	TGTGCCAGCAGTTACTCTGGGGAGTGGACTGAAGCTTTCTTT	CASSYSGEWTEAFF
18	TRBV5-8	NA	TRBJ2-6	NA	TGTGCCAGCCGACGGTCCGGGACGCCAAGCTCTGGGGCCAACGTCCTGACTTTC	CASRRSGTPSSGANVLTF
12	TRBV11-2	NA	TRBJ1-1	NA	TGTGCCAGCAGCTTCTCTTACACTGAAGCTTTCTTT	CASSFSYTEAFF
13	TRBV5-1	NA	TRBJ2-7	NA	TGCGCCAGCAGCTTGCAGGGGAGCTACGAGCAGTACTTC	CASSLQGSYEQYF
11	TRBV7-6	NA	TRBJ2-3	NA	TGTGCCAGCAGCTTATCAGATACGCAGTATTTT	CASSLSDTQYF
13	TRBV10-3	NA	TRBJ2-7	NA	TGTGCCATCGCGAGGGGAGAAACCTACGAGCAGTACTTC	CAIARGETYEQYF
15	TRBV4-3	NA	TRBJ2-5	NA	TGCGCCAGCAGCCAAGATAGCGGCAGTCAAGAGACCCAGTACTTC	CASSQDSGSQETQYF
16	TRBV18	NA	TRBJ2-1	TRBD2	TGTGCCAGCTCAGATTCGTCTAGCGGGAGGGGGGATGAGCAGTTCTTC	CASSDSSSGRGDEQFF
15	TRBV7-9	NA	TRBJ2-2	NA	TGTGCCAGCAGCCCCCGCGAGGTGAACACCGGGGAGCTGTTTTTT	CASSPREVNTGELFF
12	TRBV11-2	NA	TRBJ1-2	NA	TGTGCCAGCAGCTTGGAGTACTATGGCTACACCTTC	CASSLEYYGYTF
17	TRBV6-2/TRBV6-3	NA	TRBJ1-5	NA	TGTGCCAGCAGTTACTCGAATGTCCGGGCCTTCGGCCAGCCCCAGCATTTT	CASSYSNVRAFGQPQHF
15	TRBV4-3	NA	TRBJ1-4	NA	TGCGCCAGCAGCCAAGGGGCAGGGCAGGGTGAAAAACTGTTTTTT	CASSQGAGQGEKLFF